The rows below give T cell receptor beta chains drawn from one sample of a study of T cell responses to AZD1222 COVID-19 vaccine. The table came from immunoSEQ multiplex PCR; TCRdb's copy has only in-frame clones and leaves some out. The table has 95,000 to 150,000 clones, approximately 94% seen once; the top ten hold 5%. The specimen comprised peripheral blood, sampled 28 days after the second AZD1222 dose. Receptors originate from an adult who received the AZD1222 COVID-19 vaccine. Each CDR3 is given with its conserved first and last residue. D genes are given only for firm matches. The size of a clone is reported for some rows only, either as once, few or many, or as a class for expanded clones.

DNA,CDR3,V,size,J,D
TGTGCCAGCAGCGGATGGACAGGGGAGAACACTGAAGCTTTCTTT,CASSGWTGENTEAFF,TRBV7-9,NA,TRBJ1-1,TRBD1
TGCAGCGTTGAATCCGTTCGGACAGGGGGCCTATACGAGCAGTACTTC,CSVESVRTGGLYEQYF,TRBV29-1,NA,TRBJ2-7,TRBD1
TGTGCCAGCAGCTTAGAGTGGGAAAACTATGGCTACACCTTC,CASSLEWENYGYTF,TRBV7-2,few,TRBJ1-2,NA
TGTGCCAGCTCACCGACACAGGGAAATGAGCAGTTCTTC,CASSPTQGNEQFF,TRBV18,NA,TRBJ2-1,NA
TGTGCCAGCTCACCACAGCGAGAAGGAAGGAGCTGGGAGCTGTTTTTT,CASSPQREGRSWELFF,TRBV18,NA,TRBJ2-2,NA
TGCAGCGTTGATAACGGCTACACCTTC,CSVDNGYTF,TRBV29-1,NA,TRBJ1-2,NA
TGCGCCAGCAGCCAAGATGTCACTAGGTCCGGTGGCTACACCTTC,CASSQDVTRSGGYTF,TRBV4-1,NA,TRBJ1-2,NA
TGTGCCAGCAGCTTCCGGGGCACCCCCCTGGCTTATGAGCAGTTCTTC,CASSFRGTPLAYEQFF,TRBV7-2,NA,TRBJ2-1,NA
TGTGCCAGCAGTTTAGGGCGTAACTATGGCTACACCTTC,CASSLGRNYGYTF,TRBV27,NA,TRBJ1-2,NA
TGTGCCAGCAGTGAACTCGGGACAGGGCGCTATGGCTACACCTTC,CASSELGTGRYGYTF,TRBV6-1,NA,TRBJ1-2,TRBD1
TGTGCCAGCAGTTATATGACAGGGGACTATGGCTACACCTTC,CASSYMTGDYGYTF,TRBV6-2/TRBV6-3,once,TRBJ1-2,TRBD1
TGTGCCAGCAGTTACTCGGCCCTTGGGAGCAATCAGCCCCAGCATTTT,CASSYSALGSNQPQHF,TRBV6-5,NA,TRBJ1-5,NA
TGTGCCAGCAGTCCTGATCCGGGACAGGGGGCGCTCTATGGCTACACCTTC,CASSPDPGQGALYGYTF,TRBV7-8,NA,TRBJ1-2,TRBD1
TGCAGCTCAAACGGACAGGGAGATGGCTACACCTTC,CSSNGQGDGYTF,TRBV29-1,NA,TRBJ1-2,TRBD1
TGTGCCAGCAGCTGGCGGGGGGCCTCCTACGAGCAGTACTTC,CASSWRGASYEQYF,TRBV11-2,NA,TRBJ2-7,TRBD2
TGTGCCAGCAGCCTCAATCCCCAAGTGCTTTTCTTT,CASSLNPQVLFF,TRBV2,NA,TRBJ1-1,NA
TGCGCCAGCAGATTGCATGGGACAGGAGGTTACGAGCAGTACTTC,CASRLHGTGGYEQYF,TRBV5-1,NA,TRBJ2-7,TRBD1
TGTGCCAGCAGTACCGACTACACCGGGGAGCTGTTTTTT,CASSTDYTGELFF,TRBV2,NA,TRBJ2-2,NA
TGTGCCAGCAGCGCTACTCCAGGGACAGGTATGACGGCTTTCTTT,CASSATPGTGMTAFF,TRBV7-3,NA,TRBJ1-1,TRBD1
TGTGCCAGCAGCTTCGCTCCGGGGACCTACGAGCAGTACTTC,CASSFAPGTYEQYF,TRBV7-2,NA,TRBJ2-7,NA
TGTGCCTGGAGCAGGGAAAAACTGTTTTTT,CAWSREKLFF,TRBV30,NA,TRBJ1-4,NA
TGTGCCACCGGGACTAGCGGGTACAATGAGCAGTTCTTC,CATGTSGYNEQFF,TRBV10-3,NA,TRBJ2-1,TRBD2
TGTGCCAGCAGTCCCCGGGACACGGAAAAACTGTTTTTT,CASSPRDTEKLFF,TRBV6-5,NA,TRBJ1-4,NA
TGTGCCATCAGGGGACAGGGACAAGAGACCCAGTACTTC,CAIRGQGQETQYF,TRBV10-3,NA,TRBJ2-5,TRBD1
TGTGCCAGCAGTCGGTGGGATGAGCAGTTCTTC,CASSRWDEQFF,TRBV11-2,NA,TRBJ2-1,NA